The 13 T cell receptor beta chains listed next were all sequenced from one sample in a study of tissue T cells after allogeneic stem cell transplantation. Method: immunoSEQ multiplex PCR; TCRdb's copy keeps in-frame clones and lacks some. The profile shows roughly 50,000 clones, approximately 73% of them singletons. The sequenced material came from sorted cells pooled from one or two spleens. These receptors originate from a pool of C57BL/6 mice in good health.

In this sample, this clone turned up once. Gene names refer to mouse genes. The CDR3 protein is CASSFSIAETLYF. The DNA read from the CDR3 is TGTGCAAGCAGCTTCTCTATTGCAGAAACGCTGTAT. J is TRBJ2-3 and V is TRBV16, with D unclear. The CDR3 is cut off 1 residue early in the read; its end comes from the germline J gene. Germline CDR1 reads SGHSA; CDR2 reads FRNQAP. The CDR3 contains 13 residues. Trimming cost V 3 bases and J 2 bases, with 6 bases left between them.

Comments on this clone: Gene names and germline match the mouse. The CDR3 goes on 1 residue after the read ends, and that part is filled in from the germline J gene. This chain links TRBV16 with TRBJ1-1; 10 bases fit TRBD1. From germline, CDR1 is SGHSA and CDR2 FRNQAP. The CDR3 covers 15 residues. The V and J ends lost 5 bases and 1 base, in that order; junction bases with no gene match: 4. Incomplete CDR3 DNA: TGTGCAAGCAGCCCGTGGACAGGGGGGAACACAGAAGTCTTC. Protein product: CASSPWTGGNTEVF. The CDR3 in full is CASSPWTGGNTEVFF.

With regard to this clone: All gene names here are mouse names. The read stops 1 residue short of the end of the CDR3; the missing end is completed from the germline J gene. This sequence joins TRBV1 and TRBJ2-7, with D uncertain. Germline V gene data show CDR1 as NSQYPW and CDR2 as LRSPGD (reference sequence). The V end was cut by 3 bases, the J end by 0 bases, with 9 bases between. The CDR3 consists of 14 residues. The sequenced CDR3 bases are TGCACCTGCAGTGCCGACGGTAGCTCCTATGAACAGTAC. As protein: CTCSADGSSYEQY. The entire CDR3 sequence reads CTCSADGSSYEQYF.

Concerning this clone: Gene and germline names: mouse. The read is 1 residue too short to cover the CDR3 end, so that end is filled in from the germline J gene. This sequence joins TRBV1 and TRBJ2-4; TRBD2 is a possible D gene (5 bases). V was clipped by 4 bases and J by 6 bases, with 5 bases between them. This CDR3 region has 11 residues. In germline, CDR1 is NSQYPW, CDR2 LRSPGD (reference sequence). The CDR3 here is CTCSVGNTLYF. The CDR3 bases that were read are TGCACCTGCAGTGTGGGGAACACCTTGTAC.

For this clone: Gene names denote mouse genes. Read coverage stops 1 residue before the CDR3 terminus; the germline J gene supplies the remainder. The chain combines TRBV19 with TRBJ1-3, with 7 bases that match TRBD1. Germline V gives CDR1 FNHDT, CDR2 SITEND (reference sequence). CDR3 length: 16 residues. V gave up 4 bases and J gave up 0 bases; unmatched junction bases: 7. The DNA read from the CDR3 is TGTGCCAGCAGTCCTCCGGGACAGAATTCTGGAAATACGCTCTAT. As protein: CASSPPGQNSGNTLY. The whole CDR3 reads CASSPPGQNSGNTLYF.

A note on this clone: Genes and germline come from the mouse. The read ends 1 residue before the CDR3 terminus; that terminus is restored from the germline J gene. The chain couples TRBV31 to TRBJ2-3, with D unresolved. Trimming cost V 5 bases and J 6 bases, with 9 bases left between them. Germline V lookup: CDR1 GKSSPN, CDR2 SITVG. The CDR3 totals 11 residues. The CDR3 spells CAWEKVETLYF. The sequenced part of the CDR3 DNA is TGTGCCTGGGAGAAGGTGGAAACGCTGTAT. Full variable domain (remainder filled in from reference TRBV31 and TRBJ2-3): AQTIHQWPVAEIKAVGSPLSLGCTIKGKSSPNLYWYWQATGGTLQQLFYSITVGQVESVVQLNLSASRPKDDQFILSTEKLLLSHSGFYLCAWEKVETLYFGSGTRLTVL.

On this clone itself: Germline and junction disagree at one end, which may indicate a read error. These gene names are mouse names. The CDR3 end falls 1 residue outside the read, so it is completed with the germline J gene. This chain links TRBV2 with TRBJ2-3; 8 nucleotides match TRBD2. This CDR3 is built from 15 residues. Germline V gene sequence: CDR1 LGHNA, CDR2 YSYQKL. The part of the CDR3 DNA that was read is TGTGTCAGCAGCCAAGGGGGGGCGAGTGCAGAAACGCTGTAT. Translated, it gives CVSSQGGASAETLY. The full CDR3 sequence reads CVSSQGGASAETLYF.

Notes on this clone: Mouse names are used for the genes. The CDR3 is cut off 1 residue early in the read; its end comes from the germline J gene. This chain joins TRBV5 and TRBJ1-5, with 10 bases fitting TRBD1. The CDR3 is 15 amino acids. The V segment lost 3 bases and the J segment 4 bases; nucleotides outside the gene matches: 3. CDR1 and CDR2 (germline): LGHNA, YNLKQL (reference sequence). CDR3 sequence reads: CASSHGQGGNQAPLF. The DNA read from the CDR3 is TGTGCCAGCAGCCATGGACAGGGGGGGAACCAGGCTCCGCTT.

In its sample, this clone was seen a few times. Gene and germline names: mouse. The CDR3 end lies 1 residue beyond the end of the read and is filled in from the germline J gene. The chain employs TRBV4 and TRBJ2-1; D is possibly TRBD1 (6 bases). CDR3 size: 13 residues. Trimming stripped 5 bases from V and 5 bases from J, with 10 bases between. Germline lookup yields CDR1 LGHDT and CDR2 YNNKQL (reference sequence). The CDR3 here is CASSPGTNAEQFF. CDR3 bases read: TGTGCCAGCAGCCCAGGGACAAATGCTGAGCAGTTC.

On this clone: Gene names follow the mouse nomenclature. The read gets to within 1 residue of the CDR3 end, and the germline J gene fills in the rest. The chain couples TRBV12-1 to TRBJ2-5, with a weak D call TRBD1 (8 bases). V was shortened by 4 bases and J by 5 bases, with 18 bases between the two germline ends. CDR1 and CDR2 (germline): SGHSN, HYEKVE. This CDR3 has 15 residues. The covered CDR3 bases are TGTGCCAGCTCCCTATCACAGGGGGGGGGAGACACCCAGTAC. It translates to CASSLSQGGGDTQY. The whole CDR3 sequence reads CASSLSQGGGDTQYF.

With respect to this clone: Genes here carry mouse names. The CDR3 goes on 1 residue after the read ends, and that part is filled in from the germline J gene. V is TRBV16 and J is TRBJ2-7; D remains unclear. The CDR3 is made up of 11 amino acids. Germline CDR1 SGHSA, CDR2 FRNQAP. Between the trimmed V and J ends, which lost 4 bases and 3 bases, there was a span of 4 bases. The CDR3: CASSSCYEQYF. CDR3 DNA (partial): TGTGCAAGCAGCTCCTGCTATGAACAGTAC.

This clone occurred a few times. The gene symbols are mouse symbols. CDR3 DNA (partial): TGTGCAAGCAGCTTAGGACAGGGGGCTGGAAATACGCTCTAT. This translates into CASSLGQGAGNTLY. The whole CDR3 protein is CASSLGQGAGNTLYF. The rearrangement uses TRBV16 and TRBJ1-3; TRBD1 aligns across 9 bases. Read sequence stops 1 residue before the CDR3 end, and the germline J gene provides the missing end. Germline-derived CDR1 and CDR2 are SGHSA and FRNQAP. J gave up 2 bases and V 1 base, and 0 bases lay outside the gene matches. The CDR3 spans 15 residues.

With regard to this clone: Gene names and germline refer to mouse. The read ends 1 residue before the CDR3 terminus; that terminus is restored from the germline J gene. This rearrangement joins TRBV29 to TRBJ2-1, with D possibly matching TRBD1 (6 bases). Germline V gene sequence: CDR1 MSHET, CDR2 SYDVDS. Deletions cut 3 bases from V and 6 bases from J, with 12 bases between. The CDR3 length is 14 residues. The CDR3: CASSFQGQGAEQFF. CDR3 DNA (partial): TGTGCTAGCAGTTTTCAGGGGCAGGGTGCTGAGCAGTTC.